This T cell receptor (beta chain) was profiled in a study of CXCR3-negative and CXCR3-positive naive CD8 T cells. The CDR3 contains 17 residues. Germline CDR1 is SEHNR and CDR2 is FQNEAQ (reference sequence). cDNA libraries for TRB were generated by 5' RACE incorporating UMI labels. TCRdb re-called the 5' RACE reads; every CDR3 protein appears as one record, without DNA. With around 140,000 distinct CDR3 sequences in the sample, the ten largest clones hold approximately 0.3%. The rearrangement joins TRBV7-9 to TRBJ1-2; as DNA is missing, the TRBD1 call by TCRdb cannot be tested. The TCR comes from a human donor in good health. Some clones in this sample may be carry-over from other donors' samples. The material sequenced was naive CXCR3- CD8+ T cells from blood. Described subset: CD45RO-CCR7+CD27+CD95- naive CD8+ T cells lacking CXCR3 (TNR3-). CDR3 region: CASTQILGQRPNYGYTF.